This TCR beta chain came from a study of yellow fever vaccine responses in identical twins. V dropped 7 bases and J dropped 2; count of bases not matched to a gene: 6. The CDR3 length is 16 residues. Per germline, CDR1 PRHDT and CDR2 FYEKMQ (reference sequence). Points on this clonotype: What it binds is not known.

TCRdb reprocessed the RT-PCR reads via MiXCR and lists one record per CDR3 protein. In the table there are 4,000 to 6,000 distinct CDR3 sequences, around nine tenths of which are singletons. Broader study findings: Each twin's T cell response to the vaccine was reported to look partly convergent and partly personalized.

The sequence was collected from a woman between 18 and 29 years old who received the yellow fever vaccine. This chain links TRBV13 with TRBJ2-6; 9 positions match TRBD1. The source material was T cells from blood (PBMCs), unsorted or a sorted subset (not recorded which), sampled before or after yellow fever vaccination (not recorded which). The CDR3 DNA is TGTGCCAGCACCGGGGACAGGGCAACTGGGGCCAACGTCCTGACTTTC. It is translated as CASTGDRATGANVLTF.